This T cell receptor (beta chain) was identified during a study of quantifying T cell responses using KT2 cells. At the level of the study: TCR alpha and beta constant-region primers primed reverse transcription of RNA. The T4 ligation step was estimated to exceed 8% efficiency under optimum conditions.

The CDR3 has 14 residues. Trimming shortened V by 2 bases and J by 1 base, and 9 bases separated the two germline ends. Germline V gene lookup returns CDR1 SGHRS and CDR2 YFSETQ. Each cDNA got a UMI-containing oligo ligated at its 3' end. First-round PCR used 4 cycles and beta primers RC1.1 and RC1.2 covering TRBC1 and TRBC2. TCR alpha and beta chains were handled separately starting at the second PCR. TCRdb fed the UMI-ligation and nested PCR reads into MiXCR, producing one record per CDR3 protein. Of more than 55,000 distinct CDR3 sequences listed, 9% to 15% are singletons. Study-wide results and caveats: The number of KT2 alpha and beta sequences was a linear function of input KT2 cells.

This clonotype occurred many times. Antigen unknown. Known numbers of the T cell clone KT2 were added to PBMC. Sequences were obtained from PBMCs spiked with cells of the T cell clone KT2. The chain recombines TRBV5-1 with TRBJ1-1, with unresolved D. The source of this sequence is a human donor. The CDR3 sequence: CASSFEGTNTEAFF. The CDR3 DNA reads TGCGCCAGCAGCTTTGAGGGAACGAACACTGAAGCTTTCTTT.